The clone carrying this T cell receptor (beta chain) appeared a few times. The same CDR3 can be traced to other DNA sequences in this sample. The data are from a study of blood T cell repertoires in COVID-19. Study context: Material from acute and convalescent COVID-19 was sourced from the United States, Italy and Spain. PBMCs, B-cell-depleted T cells, or T cells were the source of the cDNA or gDNA that made up the material.

Original data processing: From reference gene primer amplification, estimates of nucleated cell counts were derived. The method was immunoSEQ multiplex PCR; TCRdb's version includes in-frame clones alone and lacks a portion of them. V, J and clone size derive from that table, while D and trimming were established from the DNA sequence. Among roughly 260,000 clones, 82% were seen once, and the ten largest hold 4.5% to 5%. Looked up from germline, CDR1 is SGDLS and CDR2 is YYNGEE. V lost 2 bases to trimming and J lost 2 bases, with 7 bases between them. This CDR3 region has 13 residues. The V gene is TRBV9, the J gene TRBJ2-5; D is unclear. The sample taken for sequencing was peripheral blood. The clonotype comes from a woman aged 80 or older with active or convalescent COVID-19. CDR3 sequence: CASSVRGQETQYF. CDR3 DNA sequence: TGTGCCAGCAGCGTTAGAGGTCAAGAGACCCAGTACTTC.